The clone carrying this T cell receptor beta chain was seen ten or more times. Its target is not known. The sample originates from a study of metastatic and nonmetastatic thyroid tumors. At the level of the study: Where malignant and benign thyroid patients were concerned, repertoires were compared across blood and tumor or nodule tissue.

Study results and limitations: In blood and tumor, TCR beta diversity was reportedly significantly higher in malignant thyroid tumors than in benign nodules.

Trimming cost V 2 bases and J 7 bases; bases outside gene matches: 15. This CDR3 has 18 amino acids. CDR1 and CDR2 from the germline V gene are MNHNS and SASEGT. Nobody among the patients had been given any treatment before thyroid surgery. Authors' data handling: Between-group CDR3 differences, defined by clinicopathological status, yielded a distant-metastasis classifier for papillary thyroid cancer. TCRdb reprocessed the PCR reads using MiXCR. TCRdb's processing, not the authors' own work, is the source of the V and J calls. The sample lists approximately 14,000 clones; about 29% were seen once. This TCR came from a male donor with papillary thyroid cancer or a benign thyroid nodule (not recorded which). Some clones in this sample may be carry-over from other donors' samples. Sequenced material: tumor tissue. The chain uses TRBV6-1 and TRBJ2-1, with 9 nucleotides matching TRBD2. CDR3 region: CASSENSLRATSGNEQFF. CDR3 in DNA: TGTGCCAGCAGTGAAAACAGCCTCCGGGCAACTAGCGGGAATGAGCAGTTCTTC.